The 23 T cell receptor beta chains reported below all come from one sample, sequenced in a study of blood T cell repertoires in COVID-19. Sequenced by immunoSEQ multiplex PCR; TCRdb stores in-frame clones only, minus some. The table has approximately 230,000 clones, about 91% seen once. Material for sequencing was peripheral blood. These receptors came from a man at least 80 years old with acute or convalescent COVID-19.

J is TRBJ2-7 and V is TRBV7-9; tentatively, D is TRBD1 (5 bases). The CDR3 contains 13 residues. Trimming pared 3 bases from V and 0 bases from J, leaving 6 bases between. Germline V lookup: CDR1 SEHNR, CDR2 FQNEAQ (reference sequence). CDR3 amino acids: CASSLDTSYEQYF. CDR3 nucleotide sequence: TGTGCCAGCAGCTTGGACACCTCCTACGAGCAGTACTTC.

The rearrangement uses TRBV6-2 or TRBV6-3 and TRBJ2-5; D possibly corresponds to TRBD1 (6 bases). This CDR3 has 16 residues. The germline V gene has CDR1 MNHEY and CDR2 SVGEGT. Trimming removed 5 bases at V and 10 bases at J, with 26 bases between. For the CDR3, the DNA is TGTGCCAGCAGTAACCCCGTGGGGGCCGAGAGCGAGGGCCAGTACTTC. Translation gives CASSNPVGAESEGQYF.

The chain has TRBV7-7 and TRBJ2-5, with D maybe TRBD1 (6 bases). Germline lookup yields CDR1 SSHAT and CDR2 FNYEAQ (reference sequence). The CDR3 spans 14 residues. The V end lost 5 bases, the J end lost 1 base, and 11 bases lay between the germline ends. The CDR3: CASSPEGGQETQYF. In DNA, the CDR3 is TGTGCCAGCAGCCCGGAAGGGGGCCAAGAGACCCAGTACTTC.

V usage is TRBV9 and J usage is TRBJ2-2, with a weak D call TRBD2 (6 bases). V dropped 0 bases and J dropped 6 bases, with 12 bases sitting between them. Germline V gene lookup returns CDR1 SGDLS and CDR2 YYNGEE. This CDR3 contains 15 residues. The CDR3 reads CASSVDGTAAGELFF. In DNA form, the CDR3 reads TGTGCCAGCAGCGTAGACGGGACTGCAGCCGGGGAGCTGTTTTTT.

This chain uses TRBV4-3 with TRBJ1-1, with 8 bases that match TRBD1. This CDR3 region has 15 residues. With 0 bases clipped from V and 7 bases from J, the junction kept 7 bases outside the gene matches. Germline V gene sequence: CDR1 LGHNA, CDR2 YSLEER. CDR3 in amino acids: CASSQDVAGTGEAFF. The CDR3 nucleotides read TGCGCCAGCAGCCAAGATGTCGCAGGGACAGGTGAAGCTTTCTTT.

The chain has TRBV3-1 (or the pseudogene TRBV3-2) and TRBJ1-2, with D perhaps TRBD1 (6 bases). Germline V lookup: CDR1 LGHDT, CDR2 YNNKEL (reference sequence). This CDR3 spans 14 amino acids. Trimming took off 5 bases at V and 2 bases at J, with 12 bases between the two ends. CDR3 in DNA: TGTGCCAGCAGCTTCACAGGGAACAACTATGGCTACACCTTC. Amino acid sequence: CASSFTGNNYGYTF.

The V and J genes are TRBV4-1 and TRBJ1-1; D is uncertain. Germline CDR1 and CDR2: MGHRA and YSYEKL. V lost 1 base and J 1 base, leaving 7 bases between the germline ends. The CDR3 consists of 14 residues. CDR3 residues: CASSQGGRNTEAFF. The DNA for the CDR3 is TGCGCCAGCAGCCAAGGCGGTCGGAACACTGAAGCTTTCTTT.

The chain combines TRBV10-3 with TRBJ2-7, with D perhaps TRBD2 (6 bases). Trimming cost V 6 bases and J 3 bases, with 12 bases left between them. The CDR3 is made up of 13 amino acids. Germline V gene lookup returns CDR1 ENHRY and CDR2 SYGVKD. The CDR3 region is CAIRGTGDYEQYF. In DNA form, the CDR3 reads TGTGCCATCAGGGGGACTGGAGACTACGAGCAGTACTTC.

This rearrangement joins TRBV7-3 to TRBJ2-5; 9 bases fit TRBD1. In germline, CDR1 is SGHTA, CDR2 FQGTGA. The V segment lost 0 bases and the J segment 4 bases; nucleotides outside the gene matches: 0. This CDR3 has 14 amino acids. CDR3 nucleotides: TGTGCCAGCAGCTTAACGGGACAGGGAGAGACCCAGTACTTC. As protein: CASSLTGQGETQYF.

About this clone itself: Different DNA sequences within this sample yield the same CDR3. The chain joins TRBV5-1 to TRBJ2-7; a weak D match, TRBD2 (5 bases). Trimming cost V 0 bases and J 0 bases, with 10 bases left between them. Germline-derived CDR1 and CDR2 are SGHRS and YFSETQ. This CDR3 is 15 amino acids long. The DNA for the CDR3 is TGCGCCAGCAGCTTGGCCTCGGGAAACTCCTACGAGCAGTACTTC. Protein: CASSLASGNSYEQYF.

This chain joins TRBV9 and TRBJ2-1, with 15 bases identical to TRBD2. CDR1 and CDR2 from the germline V gene are SGDLS and YYNGEE. With V trimmed by 3 bases and J by 3 bases, 7 bases remained unmatched. CDR3 size: 18 residues. The CDR3 sequence: CASSERTSGRAVYNEQFF. In nucleotides, the CDR3 is TGTGCCAGCAGCGAACGGACTAGCGGGAGGGCCGTCTACAATGAGCAGTTCTTC.

This rearrangement joins TRBV14 to TRBJ2-1, with D possibly matching TRBD2 (6 bases). The CDR3 loop spans 20 amino acids. Germline values: CDR1 SGHDN, CDR2 FVKESK. The V gene lost 5 bases and the J gene lost 3 bases, with 29 bases spanning the gap. The DNA for the CDR3 is TGTGCCAGCAGCGCGCGCAAAGGGTCCTATAGCGGAACCCTCTACAATGAGCAGTTCTTC. Amino acid sequence: CASSARKGSYSGTLYNEQFF.

This clone has a single count. J is TRBJ2-5 and V is TRBV11-2; D gene ambiguous. Germline V lookup: CDR1 SGHAT, CDR2 FQNNGV. The CDR3 extends over 15 amino acids. V was cut by 2 bases and J by 1 base, with 11 bases left in between. In DNA, the CDR3 is TGTGCCAGCAGCTTATCTATGGGCAGCCAAGAGACCCAGTACTTC. This translates into CASSLSMGSQETQYF.

The genes are TRBV6-2 or TRBV6-3 and TRBJ1-5; D is unresolved. Trimming stripped 5 bases from V and 2 bases from J, with 13 bases between. The CDR3 totals 15 residues. Germline V gene sequence: CDR1 MNHEY, CDR2 SVGEGT. The CDR3 here is CASSTDGRGNQPQHF. For the CDR3, the DNA is TGTGCCAGCAGTACTGACGGGAGGGGCAATCAGCCCCAGCATTTT.

This clone was found once. The V call is TRBV18, the J call TRBJ2-2, with D tentatively TRBD2 (5 bases). This CDR3 contains 13 residues. From germline, CDR1 is KGHSH and CDR2 LQKENI. V was cut by 3 bases and J by 3 bases, with 5 bases left in between. CDR3 bases: TGTGCCAGCTCACCGCGGGACACCGGGGAGCTGTTTTTT. This gives the protein CASSPRDTGELFF.

This rearrangement joins TRBV14 to TRBJ1-2; unclear D gene. There are 14 residues in the CDR3. V shed 0 bases and J shed 3 bases, with 8 bases lying between them. Germline CDR1 and CDR2: SGHDN and FVKESK. The CDR3 loop reads CASSQDPRYYGYTF. CDR3 coding DNA: TGTGCCAGCAGCCAAGATCCGAGGTACTATGGCTACACCTTC.

The V and J genes are TRBV6-5 and TRBJ1-1, with D tentatively TRBD1 (6 bases). V was clipped by 4 bases and J by 0 bases, with 15 bases between them. Germline CDR1 MNHEY, CDR2 SVGAGI. The CDR3 runs 16 residues. The CDR3 is CASSSPSQGLNTEAFF. The DNA of the CDR3 is TGTGCCAGCAGTTCTCCGTCCCAGGGGCTGAACACTGAAGCTTTCTTT.

The V and J genes are TRBV3-1 (or the pseudogene TRBV3-2) and TRBJ2-7; D is perhaps TRBD2 (5 bases). Between the trimmed V and J ends, which lost 3 bases and 6 bases, there was a span of 12 bases. The CDR3 has 13 amino acids. The germline CDR1 and CDR2 sequences are LGHDT and YNNKEL (reference sequence). The CDR3 DNA reads TGTGCCAGCAGCCAGGCGCGGGCGGGCGAGCAGTACTTC. Translating it yields CASSQARAGEQYF.

This clone occurred a few times. The chain is built from TRBV7-9 and TRBJ1-1, with 7 bases lining up with TRBD1. Germline values: CDR1 SEHNR, CDR2 FQNEAQ (reference sequence). The V segment lost 7 bases and the J segment 2 bases; nucleotides outside the gene matches: 7. The CDR3 sequence is 14 residues long. CDR3 bases: TGTGCCAGCACCCTTACAGGGGCCAACACTGAAGCTTTCTTT. This translates into CASTLTGANTEAFF.

The chain carries TRBV7-9 and TRBJ1-1; weak D call: TRBD1 (5 bases). The CDR3 is 14 residues long. V lost 4 bases and J lost 1, with 10 bases in between. Looked up from germline, CDR1 is SEHNR and CDR2 is FQNEAQ (reference sequence). The CDR3 region has the DNA TGTGCCAGCAGCTCGTATACAGGGAACACTGAAGCTTTCTTT. Its translation is CASSSYTGNTEAFF.

The chain combines TRBV28 with TRBJ1-5, with D unclear. The CDR3 extends over 12 amino acids. Germline V gene lookup returns CDR1 MDHEN and CDR2 SYDVKM. The ends were cut back, 6 bases at V and 6 bases at J, with 9 bases in the middle. The CDR3 bases are TGTGCCAGCAGCTCTTCGGGTCAGCCCCAGCATTTT. Translated: CASSSSGQPQHF.

V and J are TRBV14 and TRBJ2-2; the D is unclear. The CDR3 runs 13 residues. The germline V and J ends were trimmed by 2 bases and 7 bases, with 8 bases remaining between them. Germline V lookup: CDR1 SGHDN, CDR2 FVKESK. CDR3 DNA sequence: TGTGCCAGCAGCCAAATGAGGAACGGGGAGCTGTTTTTT. This encodes CASSQMRNGELFF.

This chain connects TRBV7-3 to TRBJ2-2, with TRBD1 matching 7 bases. Trimming took 5 bases from V and 1 from J; bases not matched to a gene: 1. The CDR3 covers 14 residues. The germline V gene has CDR1 SGHTA and CDR2 FQGTGA. CDR3 loop: CASSPGGNTGELFF. CDR3 nucleotide sequence: TGTGCCAGCAGCCCAGGGGGGAACACCGGGGAGCTGTTTTTT.